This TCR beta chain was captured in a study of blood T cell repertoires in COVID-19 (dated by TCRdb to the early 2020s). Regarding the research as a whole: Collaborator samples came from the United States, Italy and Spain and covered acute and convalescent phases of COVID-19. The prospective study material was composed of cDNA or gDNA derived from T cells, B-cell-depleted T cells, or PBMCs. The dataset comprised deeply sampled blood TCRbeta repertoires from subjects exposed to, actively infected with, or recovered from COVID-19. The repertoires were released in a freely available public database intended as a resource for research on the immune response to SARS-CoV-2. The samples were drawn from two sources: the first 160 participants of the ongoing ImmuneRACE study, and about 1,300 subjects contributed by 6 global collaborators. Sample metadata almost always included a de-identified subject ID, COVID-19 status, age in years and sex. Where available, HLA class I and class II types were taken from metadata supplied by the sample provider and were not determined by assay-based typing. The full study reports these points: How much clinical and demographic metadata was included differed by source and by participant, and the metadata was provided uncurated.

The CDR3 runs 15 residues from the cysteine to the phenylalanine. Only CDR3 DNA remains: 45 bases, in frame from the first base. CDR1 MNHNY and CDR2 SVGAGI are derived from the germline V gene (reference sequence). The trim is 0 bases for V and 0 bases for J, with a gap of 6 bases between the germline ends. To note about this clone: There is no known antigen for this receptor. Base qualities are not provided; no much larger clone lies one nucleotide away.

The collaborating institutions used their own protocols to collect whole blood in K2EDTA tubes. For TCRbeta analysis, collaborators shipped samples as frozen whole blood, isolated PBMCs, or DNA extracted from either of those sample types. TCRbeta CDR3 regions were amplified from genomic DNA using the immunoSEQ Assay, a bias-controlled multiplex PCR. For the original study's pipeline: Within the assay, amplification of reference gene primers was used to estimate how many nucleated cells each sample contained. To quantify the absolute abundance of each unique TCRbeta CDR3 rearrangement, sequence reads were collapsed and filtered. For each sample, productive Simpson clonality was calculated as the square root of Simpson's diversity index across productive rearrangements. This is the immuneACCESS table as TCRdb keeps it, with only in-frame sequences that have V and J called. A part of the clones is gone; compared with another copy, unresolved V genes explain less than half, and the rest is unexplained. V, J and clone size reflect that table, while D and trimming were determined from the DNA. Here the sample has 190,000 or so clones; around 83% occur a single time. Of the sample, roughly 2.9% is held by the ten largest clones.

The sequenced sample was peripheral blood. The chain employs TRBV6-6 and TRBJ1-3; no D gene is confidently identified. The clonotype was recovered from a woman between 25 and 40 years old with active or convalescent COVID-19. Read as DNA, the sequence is TGTGCCAGCAGTTACTCACCGAGCTCTGGAAACACCATATATTTT. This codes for CASSYSPSSGNTIYF.